A single TCR beta chain is shown here with its context. The data were obtained in a study of blood T cell repertoires in COVID-19. Study context: There were acute and convalescent COVID-19 samples, and they came from the United States, Italy and Spain. PBMCs, B-cell-depleted T cells, or T cells provided the cDNA or gDNA that made up the material.

The CDR3 loop spans 15 amino acids. V lost 4 bases and J lost 8; bases outside the gene matches: 9. The germline gives CDR1 PRHDT, CDR2 FYEKMQ (reference sequence). Original analysis: Reference gene primers were amplified, and this amplification served to estimate nucleated cell counts. TCRdb keeps only in-frame clones here, not all; method: immunoSEQ multiplex PCR. D and trimming come from the DNA, and the V and J calls and clone size come from that table. The sample comprises 40,000 to 50,000 clones, around 86% of which are singletons, and about a sixth rests with the top ten. The J gene is TRBJ1-2, the V gene TRBV13; TRBD1 aligns across 11 bases. This clonotype was obtained from a human donor in a cohort sampled during active COVID-19. What was sequenced was peripheral blood. Here the CDR3 DNA reads TGTGCCAGCAGCTCACCGGGACAGGGGGTACAGGGCTACACCTTC. This encodes CASSSPGQGVQGYTF.